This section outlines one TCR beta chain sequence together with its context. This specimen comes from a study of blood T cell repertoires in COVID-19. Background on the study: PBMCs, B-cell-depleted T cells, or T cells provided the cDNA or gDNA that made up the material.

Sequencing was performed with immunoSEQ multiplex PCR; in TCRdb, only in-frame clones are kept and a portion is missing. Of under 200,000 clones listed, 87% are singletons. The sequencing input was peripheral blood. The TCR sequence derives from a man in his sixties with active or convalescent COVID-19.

The CDR3 loop reads CASSENLSGDTQYF. CDR3 DNA sequence: TGCGCCAGCAGTGAGAATCTCAGTGGAGATACGCAGTATTTT. The rearrangement links TRBV10-1 to TRBJ2-3; D gene unclear. Trimming shortened V by 2 bases and J by 5 bases, and 11 bases separated the two germline ends. Germline-derived CDR1 and CDR2 are WNHNN and SYGVQD (reference sequence). The CDR3 consists of 14 residues.